Listed here are 22 T cell receptor beta chains from one sample, sequenced in a study of blood T cell repertoires in COVID-19. Profiling relied on immunoSEQ multiplex PCR, and the TCRdb table lists in-frame clones only, not all of them. The sample carries roughly 180,000 clones, more than 70% recorded once. Sequenced sample: peripheral blood. These receptors all come from a woman aged 80 or older with active or convalescent COVID-19.

The gene calls are TRBV28 and TRBJ2-3; TRBD2 aligns across 10 bases. V shed 6 bases and J 6 bases; nucleotides not matched to a gene: 12. Germline CDR1 and CDR2: MDHEN and SYDVKM. The CDR3 totals 16 residues. The DNA for the CDR3 is TGTGCCAGCAGCACGGCCACTAGCGGGAAGAGGGATACGCAGTATTTT. Translation gives CASSTATSGKRDTQYF.

The genes are TRBV6-5 and TRBJ2-7; 7 nucleotides agree with TRBD1. V trimming: 7 bases; J trimming: 1 base; junction bases outside the gene matches: 4. CDR1 and CDR2 (germline): MNHEY, SVGAGI. CDR3 length: 13 residues. The CDR3 protein is CASTRGNSYEQYF. For the CDR3, the DNA is TGTGCCAGCACCAGGGGGAATTCCTACGAGCAGTACTTC.

The chain carries TRBV7-9 and TRBJ2-1, with 7 nucleotides matching TRBD2. V gave up 8 bases and J gave up 8 bases; unmatched junction bases: 6. Germline loops: CDR1 SEHNR, CDR2 FQNEAQ (reference sequence). This CDR3 comprises 12 residues. CDR3 DNA: TGTGCCAGCGGGAGGGATTTGGATGAGCAGTTCTTC. Translation gives CASGRDLDEQFF.

The chain is built from TRBV19 and TRBJ1-5, with TRBD1 identical over 7 bases. V shed 6 bases, J shed 4 bases, and the junction held 9 bases outside the gene matches. The CDR3 sequence is 15 residues long. Germline CDR1 and CDR2: LNHDA and SQIVND (reference sequence). CDR3 protein: CASRPRTGQNQPQHF. In DNA, the CDR3 is TGTGCCAGTAGGCCCAGGACAGGTCAAAATCAGCCCCAGCATTTT.

This chain uses TRBV19 with TRBJ1-1; TRBD1 is a possible D gene (6 bases). Germline CDR1 is LNHDA and CDR2 is SQIVND (reference sequence). V lost 5 bases and J 2 bases, leaving 15 bases between the germline ends. The CDR3 contains 15 residues. The CDR3, as DNA: TGTGCCAGTAGTGACCGACAGGTTATTAACACTGAAGCTTTCTTT. This translates into CASSDRQVINTEAFF.

This clone showed up just once. The chain combines TRBV28 with TRBJ2-7; 10 bases are shared with TRBD1. The V gene end was trimmed by 7 bases and the J gene end by 7 bases; junction bases not matched to a gene: 7. The CDR3 is 13 residues long. CDR1 MDHEN and CDR2 SYDVKM come from the germline V gene. CDR3 coding DNA: TGTGCCAGCACCGGGGACAGGGGCTGGGAGCAGTACTTC. Amino acids: CASTGDRGWEQYF.

V gene TRBV24-1 combines with J gene TRBJ2-7, with D maybe TRBD1 (6 bases). Germline values: CDR1 KGHDR, CDR2 SFDVKD. V was cut by 0 bases and J by 2 bases, with 16 bases left in between. CDR3 length: 17 amino acids. In nucleotides, the CDR3 is TGTGCCACCAGTGATTTGCCCAATGGACAGAACCCCTACGAGCAGTACTTC. Its translation is CATSDLPNGQNPYEQYF.

This clone was seen only a few times. This chain links TRBV5-4 with TRBJ1-2, with D perhaps TRBD1 (5 bases). The CDR3 runs 14 residues. V shed 3 bases and J shed 2 bases, with 11 bases lying between them. Germline CDR1 SGHNT, CDR2 YYREEE (reference sequence). DNA of the CDR3: TGTGCCAGCAGCTCACAGGTGATCAACTATGGCTACACCTTC. Protein product: CASSSQVINYGYTF.

CDR3 DNA sequence: TGTGCCAGCAGTTCAGGGACTGGGCAGCCCCAGCATTTT. It translates to CASSSGTGQPQHF. The V and J genes are TRBV12-3 or TRBV12-4 and TRBJ1-5, with TRBD1 as a possible D gene (5 bases). The CDR3 is 13 amino acids. Trimming shortened V by 4 bases and J by 7 bases, and 11 bases separated the two germline ends.

J is TRBJ1-3 and V is TRBV7-6, with D unclear. This CDR3 comprises 17 residues. V was cut by 1 base and J by 6 bases, with 19 bases left in between. From germline, CDR1 is SGHVS and CDR2 FNYEAQ. CDR3 sequence reads: CASSLGAATWVENTIYF. CDR3 sequence (DNA): TGTGCCAGCAGCTTAGGCGCGGCAACCTGGGTGGAAAACACCATATATTTT.

The CDR3 reads CASSRGTGQGYTF. The CDR3 coding sequence is TGTGCCAGCAGCCGAGGGACAGGGCAGGGCTACACCTTC. This sequence joins TRBV6-5 and TRBJ1-2, with 9 bases fitting TRBD1. This CDR3 is built from 13 residues. Germline V gene data show CDR1 as MNHEY and CDR2 as SVGAGI. V shed 6 bases and J 8 bases; nucleotides not matched to a gene: 7.

The chain recombines TRBV5-1 with TRBJ1-1; TRBD1 matches 10 bases. This CDR3 comprises 15 residues. CDR1 and CDR2 (germline): SGHRS, YFSETQ. After removal of 3 bases from V and 9 bases from J, the junction contained 11 bases not matched to a gene. The CDR3 DNA sequence: TGCGCCAGCAGCTCCGGGACAGGGGTACCAACTAAAGCTTTCTTT. This codes for CASSSGTGVPTKAFF. Together with reference TRBV5-1 and TRBJ1-1, the CDR3 gives the full variable domain: KAGVTQTPRYLIKTRGQQVTLSCSPISGHRSVSWYQQTPGQGLQFLFEYFSETQRNKGNFPGRFSGRQFSNSRSEMNVSTLELGDSALYLCASSSGTGVPTKAFFGQGTRLTVV.

The chain is built from TRBV3-1 (or the pseudogene TRBV3-2) and TRBJ1-3, with 7 nucleotides matching TRBD1. The CDR3 has 15 amino acids. CDR1 and CDR2 from the germline V gene are LGHDT and YNNKEL (reference sequence). The junction had 2 bases not matched to a gene; V was cut back by 3 bases and J by 0 bases. CDR3 DNA: TGTGCCAGCAGCCAGCAGGGGGGCTCTGGAAACACCATATATTTT. This codes for CASSQQGGSGNTIYF.

The rearrangement links TRBV14 to TRBJ2-7; the D gene is possibly TRBD1 (6 bases). V was cut by 1 base and J by 3 bases, with 19 bases left in between. The CDR3 has 17 residues. Germline V gene data show CDR1 as SGHDN and CDR2 as FVKESK. This CDR3 is CASSQGSIPGHLYEQYF. The CDR3 DNA sequence: TGTGCCAGCAGCCAAGGCTCTATACCGGGACATCTCTACGAGCAGTACTTC.

V gene TRBV6-6 combines with J gene TRBJ2-1; D might be TRBD1 (6 bases). There are 14 residues in the CDR3. The V end lost 5 bases, the J end lost 8 bases, and 16 bases lay between the germline ends. Germline CDR1 is MNHNY and CDR2 is SVGAGI (reference sequence). Here the CDR3 DNA reads TGTGCCAGCAGTGGTCTACAGGGCGTAGATGAGCAGTTCTTC. Translating gives CASSGLQGVDEQFF.

This chain joins TRBV5-1 and TRBJ2-2; a possible D gene is TRBD2 (5 bases). This CDR3 region has 17 residues. Germline V gene sequence: CDR1 SGHRS, CDR2 YFSETQ. Trimming cost V 4 bases and J 0 bases, with 16 bases left between them. For the CDR3, the DNA is TGCGCCAGCAGCCCCTGGAACACAGCGGCGAACACCGGGGAGCTGTTTTTT. Amino acid sequence: CASSPWNTAANTGELFF.

The rearrangement links TRBV7-2 to TRBJ1-1; unclear D gene. Trimming took off 6 bases at V and 5 bases at J, with 13 bases between the two ends. Germline V CDR1 and CDR2: SGHTA, FQGNSA. The CDR3 spans 13 residues. DNA for the CDR3: TGTGCCAGCAGGGCTACGCGGTGGACTGAAGCTTTCTTT. This codes for CASRATRWTEAFF.

This clone was detected once. The chain uses TRBV4-2 and TRBJ2-3, with 11 bases matching TRBD2. Germline-derived CDR1 and CDR2 are LGHNA and YNFKEQ. This CDR3 comprises 16 residues. The junction had 4 bases not matched to a gene; V was cut back by 4 bases and J by 1 base. For the CDR3, the DNA is TGTGCCAGCAGCCGGGGGGGACTAGCGGGCACAGATACGCAGTATTTT. Residues: CASSRGGLAGTDTQYF.

This chain uses TRBV2 with TRBJ1-1; D is possibly TRBD1 (6 bases). Trimming pared 7 bases from V and 5 bases from J, leaving 14 bases between. Germline V gene data show CDR1 as SNHLY and CDR2 as FYNNEI. The length of the CDR3 is 13 residues. CDR3 sequence: CASTPEQGTEAFF. DNA of the CDR3: TGTGCCAGCACCCCTGAACAGGGAACTGAAGCTTTCTTT.

This clone was seen more than once but under ten times. The rearrangement links TRBV7-6 to TRBJ2-5, with a weak D call TRBD1 (6 bases). The germline gives CDR1 SGHVS, CDR2 FNYEAQ. V was shortened by 5 bases and J by 5 bases, with 12 bases between the two germline ends. The CDR3 is 13 residues long. CDR3 residues: CASSHQGWETQYF. The CDR3 DNA follows: TGTGCCAGCAGCCACCAGGGGTGGGAGACCCAGTACTTC.

The chain is built from TRBV18 and TRBJ2-7; D gene unclear. V gave up 3 bases and J gave up 4 bases, with 10 bases separating them. There are 13 residues in the CDR3. Germline V CDR1 and CDR2: KGHSH, LQKENI. The CDR3 sequence is CASSPPVPYEQYF. The CDR3, as DNA: TGTGCCAGCTCACCCCCGGTTCCATACGAGCAGTACTTC.

This clone was counted many times. This sequence joins TRBV2 and TRBJ2-7; 8 nucleotides line up with TRBD1. The junction had 17 bases not matched to a gene; V was cut back by 7 bases and J by 3 bases. The CDR3 loop spans 17 amino acids. Germline V CDR1 and CDR2: SNHLY, FYNNEI. CDR3 nucleotide sequence: TGTGCCAGCAACTTACCCCAGGGGGCGCGGTTTATCTACGAGCAGTACTTC. Its protein is CASNLPQGARFIYEQYF.